This T cell receptor (beta chain) was retrieved from a study of cytomegalovirus exposure and HLA in healthy donors (dated by TCRdb to the late 2010s). The study in broad terms: In an earlier analysis of approximately 640 of the donors, 250 to 350 Gb of sequence data and 90 million to 120 million unique TCR beta sequences from 150 million to 200 million T cells were reported. An early release covering roughly 600 HLA-typed donors comprised approximately 300 gigabases of sequencing data and around 80 million unique TCR sequences. Among the approximately 430 genotyped donors, around 81% belonged to the genetic ancestry cluster associated with self-reported Caucasian donors. The study was designed to test whether signatures of past pathogen exposure could be identified by cataloging public T cell receptors. The study used immunosequencing to profile the T cell repertoires of under 700 subjects and linked those repertoires to cytomegalovirus serostatus. Along with the approximately 650-subject first cohort, a separate validation cohort of around 120 different subjects was used. To predict cytomegalovirus infection status, the study brought together high-throughput TCR immunosequencing, statistical association of individual TCRs with disease status, and machine learning. To study patterns of TCR occurrence, a later analysis re-analyzed previously published TCR beta repertoires from 600 to 750 donors and added high-resolution HLA genotyping. Rather than using new phenotypic data, the later analysis identified candidate immune exposures from TCR beta sequences and from how often those sequences occurred across donors. An earlier analysis of approximately 500 of the donors applied high-throughput TCR beta sequencing to assess whether each TCR beta V gene segment acted as functional or pseudogenic. Alongside the repertoire data, information on donor age, sex, ethnicity and CMV serostatus was compiled. Genome-wide SNP genotypes for about three fifths of the 666 donors were used in a later genetic analysis, which treated that subset as a discovery cohort. All discovery cohort repertoires had been generated on a single sequencing platform. HLA typing covered class I and class II loci at four-digit resolution. The number of donors typed differed by locus, with 629-630 for A, B, C, DRB1 and DQB1, over 500 for DQA1, 600 to 610 for DPA1, and some 470 for DPB1. Four to six DR-DQ haplotypes were handled as single units for association and clustering, since linkage in the cohort was strong. Across 398 genotyped donors of the cohort, an average of approximately 240,000 unique TCR beta nucleotide sequences per donor were sequenced, and approximately 19% of those sequences were non-productive. What the work shows at the level of the full study, not this receptor alone: Compared with the roughly 670-donor mean, donors in an Asian-associated ancestry cluster had fewer N-insertions in productive TCRs, according to a later genetic analysis. When HLA alleles, especially DR and DQ, strongly co-occurred, TCR associations were difficult to assign to individual alleles. An earlier analysis of several hundred of the donors showed that most TCR beta V segments appeared in productive rearrangements either about 87% or about 30% of the time, which broadly matched IMGT annotations. Because HLA typing was unavailable for some donors at each locus, only the typed subset was used in association tests. According to a later analysis, TCR association rates differed among HLA loci, with DRB1 alleles showing the most associated TCRs and HLA-C alleles showing the fewest. In a later analysis, HLA-associated TCR beta chains showed more clonal expansion and lower generation probabilities than non-associated chains that were equally common. Roughly uniform sequencing depth across donors was assumed in presence/absence analyses, although this assumption may not hold. Linkage disequilibrium might explain the correlated functional status among segregating V segments, but an unknown experimental factor could not be excluded. Immune exposure information for the cohort was limited to CMV serostatus. The classifier was reported to diagnose cytomegalovirus status with high specificity and sensitivity in both the original cohort and the validation cohort. According to a later analysis, most CMV-associated TCR beta chains appeared to be HLA-restricted, and the HLA associations seemed to be driven largely by CMV exposure. A total of fewer than 200 TCR beta chains were listed by the study as associated with cytomegalovirus. A group of highly shared sequence variants was considered likely to be a technical artifact of the sequencing pipeline. Over 15 rarely observed V segments, including chromosome 9 orphons, were excluded from the earlier analysis of some 590 of the donors because counts were too low. The authors suggested that the approach could potentially be generalized to other disease states and immunological phenotypes. A further reported finding was that TCR beta sequences accurately predicted the HLA-A and HLA-B alleles for most subjects in the first cohort. In a later genetic analysis, a missense DCLRE1C variant was associated with V-gene and J-gene trimming of TCR beta chains, and the association was replicated in an independent cohort. A later analysis associated about 17,000 TCR beta sequences with specific HLA alleles at a false discovery rate of 0.05. Some IMGT-functional V segments, including TRBV6-2 and TRBV6-3, could not be told apart with the 87-base-pair reads, so those segments were excluded. Several of the top co-occurrence clusters appeared to be linked to parvovirus B19, influenza, CMV and Epstein-Barr virus, according to a later analysis. In this cohort, only TCR beta chains were sequenced, and detectable features were limited by the absence of alpha or paired-chain data. In vitro tests confirmed that a few of the cytomegalovirus-associated TCR beta chains recognize cytomegalovirus antigens. While some public TCRs were present in many individuals, most TCR sequences turned up only very rarely across donors.

The library was produced with the immunoSEQ multiplex PCR assay. A mixture of 60 forward primers for TCR Vbeta segments and 13 reverse primers for TCR Jbeta segments was used in the multiplex PCR. The CDR3 region of rearranged TCR beta genes was amplified from genomic DNA by a multiplex PCR assay. The Illumina HiSeq System was used to sequence the amplified TCR beta libraries as 87-base-pair reads. The study's own analysis went as follows. Across the 600 to 700 repertoires, a later analysis counted tens of millions of unique TCR beta chains, approximately 12 million of which were shared by at least two donors. To remove PCR and sequencing errors, raw reads were error-corrected and collapsed into unique sequences using a nearest-neighbor algorithm that merged closely related sequences. CDR3 sequences were aligned to IMGT reference sequences to assign V, D and J gene segments. For a sequence to be retained, a match of at least six nucleotides to both a V gene segment and a J gene segment was required. Rearrangements were called productive when the CDR3 lacked stop codons and stayed in frame with V and J; all others were non-productive. CDR3 was defined by IMGT convention, running from the second conserved V-encoded cysteine to the conserved J-encoded phenylalanine. The earlier analysis of 450 to 750 of the donors excluded any sequence lacking an unambiguous match to a single V gene segment. In an earlier analysis of some 590 of the donors, a V segment was called functional when productive rearrangements were above 56.7%, and segregating when the standard deviation between donors exceeded 5%. To diagnose cytomegalovirus status from the catalog of TCR beta chain sequences, a statistical classification framework was built. A later analysis assigned V and J genes by comparing TCR nucleotide sequences with IMGT/GENE-DB human TR gene sequences. The TCRdist pipeline was used in a later analysis to assign CDR3 sequences and most-parsimonious VDJ recombination scenarios. In a later analysis, each TCR beta chain was defined by its CDR3 amino acid sequence together with its V-gene family, and reads lacking a unique V-gene family were excluded. To address suspected cross-contamination and a sequencing artifact, a later analysis removed 550 to 750 highly shared, low-generation-probability nucleotide sequences. In a later analysis, a clonal expansion index was calculated for each public chain from normalized within-repertoire ranks of inferred template counts. In a later analysis, generation probabilities were computed with a VDJ recombination model fitted to out-of-frame rearrangements, and the resulting probabilities were checked against IGoR. A later analysis scored TCR-TCR, TCR-HLA and TCR-CMV co-occurrence with hypergeometric tests, applying a repertoire-size bias correction to TCR pairs. False discovery rates were estimated in a later analysis by permuting HLA or CMV assignments 20 times. In a later analysis, co-occurring TCRs were grouped with DBSCAN, and TCRdist sequence similarity was added when clustering was performed within HLA-allele-positive subsets. Repertoires with fewer than 30,000 or more than 120,000 public chains, plus five repertoires with anomalous nucleotide sharing, were excluded from co-occurrence clustering. Drawn from immuneACCESS, this table holds only the in-frame rearrangements with V and J called that TCRdb kept. Clones are partly lost; checked studies trace under half to an unresolved V gene and leave the rest unexplained. The V and J calls and the clone size are those of that table, but D and trimming were determined from the DNA. Within this sample are 100,000 to 150,000 clones, with about four fifths of them counted one time only. The ten largest clones add up to about 13% of the sample.

In total, 666 healthy bone marrow donors made up the cohort. At the time of sampling, all cohort members were nominally healthy, though unrecorded immune exposures were likely present. The donor tested CMV seropositive and was one of the 289 seropositive cohort members. Each donor provided a peripheral blood sample, and peripheral blood mononuclear cells were used for TCR beta sequencing. Genomic DNA was extracted from the blood cell samples with the Qiagen DNeasy Blood Extraction Kit. Reading from cysteine to phenylalanine, the CDR3 counts 15 amino acids. CDR3 DNA only is kept here, 45 bases in frame from base 1. V is shortened by 3 bases, J by 4 bases, and the region joining them spans 15 bases. According to the germline V gene, CDR1 reads SGHNT and CDR2 reads YENEEA. With respect to this clone: Its antigen is not yet known. Per-base qualities were not stored, and no clone one base away is much larger.

This receptor was identified in a woman in her sixties in good health and CMV-seropositive. Recombination linked TRBV11-3 to TRBJ1-1; the D gene is possibly TRBD1, with 5 bases matching. Sequencing was carried out using PBMCs. The DNA is as follows: TGTGCCAGCAGCTTCTCCCGGGGGGGAAGCACTGAAGCTTTCTTT. Its protein product is CASSFSRGGSTEAFF.